The subject of this entry is one T cell receptor beta chain. Its antigen is not identified. This sample was included in a study of response to subunit inactivated influenza vaccine. The CDR3 sequence is 11 residues long. Germline assignment: CDR1 DFQATT and CDR2 SNEGSKA (reference sequence). Trimming shortened V by 2 bases and J by 6 bases, and 7 bases separated the two germline ends. In TCRdb, the RT-PCR reads were re-called with MiXCR into one record per CDR3 protein. Among 450,000 to 700,000 distinct CDR3 sequences listed, less than 15% were seen once. Points from the study as a whole: Every seasonal influenza vaccination brings in few new T cells, the authors suggested.

The receptor was derived from a man aged 45-60 years who received an inactivated influenza vaccine. This chain joins TRBV20-1 and TRBJ1-1; D unclear. Sequenced here: PBMCs from blood, sampled roughly 12 days after vaccination. Here the CDR3 reads CSARYLAEAFF. CDR3 DNA: TGCAGTGCTAGATATTTAGCTGAAGCTTTCTTT.